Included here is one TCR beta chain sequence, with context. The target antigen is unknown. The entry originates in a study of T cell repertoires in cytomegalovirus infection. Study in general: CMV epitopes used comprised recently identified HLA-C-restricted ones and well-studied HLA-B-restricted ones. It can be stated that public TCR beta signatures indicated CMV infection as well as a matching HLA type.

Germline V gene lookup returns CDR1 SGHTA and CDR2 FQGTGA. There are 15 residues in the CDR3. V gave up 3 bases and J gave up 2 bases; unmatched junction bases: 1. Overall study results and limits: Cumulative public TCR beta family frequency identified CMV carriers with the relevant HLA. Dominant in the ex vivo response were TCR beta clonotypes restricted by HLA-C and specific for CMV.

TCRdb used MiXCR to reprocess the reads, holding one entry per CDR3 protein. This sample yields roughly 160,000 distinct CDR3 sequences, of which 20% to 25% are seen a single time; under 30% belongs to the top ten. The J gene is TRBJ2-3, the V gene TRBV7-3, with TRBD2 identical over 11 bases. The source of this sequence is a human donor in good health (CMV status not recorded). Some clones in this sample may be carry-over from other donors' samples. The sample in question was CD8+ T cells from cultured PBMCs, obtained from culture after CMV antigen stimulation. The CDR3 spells CASSLTSGVTDTQYF. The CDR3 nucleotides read TGTGCCAGCAGCTTGACTAGCGGGGTCACAGATACGCAGTATTTT.